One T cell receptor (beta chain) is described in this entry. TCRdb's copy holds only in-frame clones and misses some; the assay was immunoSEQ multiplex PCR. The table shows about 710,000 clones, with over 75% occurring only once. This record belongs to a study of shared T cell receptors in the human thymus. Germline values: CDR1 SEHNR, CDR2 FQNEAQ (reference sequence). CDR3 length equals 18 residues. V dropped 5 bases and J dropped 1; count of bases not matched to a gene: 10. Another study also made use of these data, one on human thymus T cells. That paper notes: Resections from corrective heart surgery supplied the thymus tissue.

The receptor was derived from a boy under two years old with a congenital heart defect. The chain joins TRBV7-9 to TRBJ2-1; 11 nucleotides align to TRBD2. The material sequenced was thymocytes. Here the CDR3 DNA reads TGTGCCAGCAGCGGTACCGGGACTAGCGGTAGTTCCTACAATGAGCAGTTCTTC. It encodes CASSGTGTSGSSYNEQFF.